The 21 T cell receptor beta chains reported below all come from one sample, sequenced in a study of vaccination and CD4 T cells after COVID-19 (dated 2022 in TCRdb). Interpreted using the paper, the treatment or condition label stands for: roughly 11-day PBMC culture with coronavirus spike peptide pools or control peptides (ViraFEST assay). What these receptors recognize is not known. Libraries were made using PCR. Sequenced using an Illumina iSeq 100. DNA from cultured CD4+ T cells underwent TCR sequencing with the Oncomine TCR Beta short-read assay at the Johns Hopkins FTIC core. The public reads were quality trimmed at Q25 with fastp and then assembled into clones with MiXCR by TCRdb, keeping productive beta chains. Here each entry gathers all rows of one CDR3 protein and keeps the most common genes and DNA. This sample has over 15,000 distinct CDR3 sequences in its table, and approximately 65% of those were observed once. Roughly 18% of the sample comes from the top ten.

Sequencing was carried out using CD4+ T cells from blood, cultured in vitro. The source of these receptors is a human donor who had recovered from COVID-19.

DNA of the CDR3: TGTGCCAGCAGTTACGAAAGGGACAGCATTTATGGCTACACCTTC. This gives the protein CASSYERDSIYGYTF. The chain joins TRBV6-5 to TRBJ1-2; 7 nucleotides line up with TRBD1. This CDR3 comprises 15 residues. J was trimmed by 5 bases and V by 2 bases; bases with no gene match: 8. Germline-derived CDR1 and CDR2 are MNHEY and SVGAGI.

In nucleotides, the CDR3 is TGTGCCAGCAGCCGATGGGTAGCGGGAGGGGGGGCCAAAAACATTCAGTACTTC. Protein: CASSRWVAGGGAKNIQYF. The J gene is TRBJ2-4, the V gene TRBV7-2; 11 bases agree with TRBD2. This CDR3 spans 18 amino acids. Germline V CDR1 and CDR2: SGHTA, FQGNSA. Trimming cost V 5 bases and J 1 base; bases outside gene matches: 10.

This clonotype was found once. This rearrangement joins TRBV7-8 to TRBJ2-5; D is ambiguous. CDR3 length: 11 amino acids. From germline, CDR1 is SGHVS and CDR2 FQNEAQ. V shed 8 bases and J shed 4 bases, with 8 bases lying between them. The CDR3 spells CASVWGETQYF. CDR3 DNA: TGTGCCAGCGTATGGGGAGAGACCCAGTACTTC.

The rearrangement uses TRBV20-1 and TRBJ2-2; 7 bases align to TRBD1. Germline V CDR1 and CDR2: DFQATT, SNEGSKA (reference sequence). The CDR3 has 16 residues. J was trimmed by 1 base and V by 6 bases; bases with no gene match: 11. CDR3 region: CSAPLTGRENTGELFF. CDR3 bases: TGCAGTGCCCCTCTGACAGGGCGTGAGAACACCGGGGAGCTGTTTTTT.

In its sample, this clonotype was seen a few times. The chain has TRBV6-1 and TRBJ1-1; 7 bases align to TRBD1. CDR1 is MNHNS, CDR2 SASEGT, per germline. V gave up 6 bases and J gave up 6 bases; unmatched junction bases: 13. This CDR3 comprises 15 residues. The CDR3 spells CASRIRIGGNAEAFF. As DNA, the CDR3 is TGTGCCAGCAGGATACGGATAGGGGGCAATGCTGAAGCTTTCTTT.

The chain carries TRBV6-2 or TRBV6-3 and TRBJ2-7; 7 bases line up with TRBD2. With V trimmed by 7 bases and J by 5 bases, 11 bases remained unmatched. Per the germline V gene, CDR1 is MNHEY and CDR2 is SVGEGT. The CDR3 spans 14 residues. CDR3 amino acids: CASNPLTSLDEQYF. For the CDR3, the DNA is TGTGCCAGCAACCCCTTGACTAGCCTCGACGAGCAGTACTTC.

The V call is TRBV12-3 or TRBV12-4, the J call TRBJ2-5; D remains ambiguous. The germline V and J ends were trimmed by 6 bases and 4 bases, with 15 bases remaining between them. This CDR3 is built from 14 residues. The CDR3 nucleotides are TGTGCCAGCAGCCCATCGTGGAGTTTAGAGACCCAGTACTTC. It is translated as CASSPSWSLETQYF.

The chain recombines TRBV9 with TRBJ2-1; D call uncertain. This CDR3 has 13 residues. Per germline, CDR1 SGDLS and CDR2 YYNGEE. V lost 0 bases to trimming and J lost 10 bases, with 11 bases between them. The CDR3 loop reads CASSVVTETEQFF. The DNA of the CDR3 is TGTGCCAGCAGCGTAGTCACAGAGACCGAGCAGTTCTTC.

This chain connects TRBV24-1 to TRBJ2-1, with 11 positions matching TRBD2. Germline V gene lookup returns CDR1 KGHDR and CDR2 SFDVKD. The CDR3 spans 16 residues. The junction had 3 bases not matched to a gene; V was cut back by 3 bases and J by 3 bases. The CDR3 DNA reads TGTGCCACCAGTGATGTTAGCGGGGGGGACTACAATGAGCAGTTCTTC. This codes for CATSDVSGGDYNEQFF.

This chain joins TRBV7-2 and TRBJ2-7, with 8 bases identical to TRBD1. Germline V gene sequence: CDR1 SGHTA, CDR2 FQGNSA. The V and J ends lost 5 bases and 5 bases, in that order; junction bases with no gene match: 8. This CDR3 is 14 amino acids long. This chain's CDR3 is CASSLGQGGNEQYF. In nucleotides, the CDR3 is TGTGCCAGCAGCCTCGGACAGGGAGGAAACGAGCAGTACTTC.

The chain employs TRBV7-2 and TRBJ2-7; 7 bases line up with TRBD1. V shed 6 bases, J shed 2 bases, and the junction held 4 bases outside the gene matches. This CDR3 comprises 13 residues. Germline V CDR1 and CDR2: SGHTA, FQGNSA. The CDR3 region has the DNA TGTGCCAGCAGTCCCGACAGGGCCTACGAGCAGTACTTC. This sequence encodes CASSPDRAYEQYF.

This sequence joins TRBV7-6 and TRBJ2-7, with D uncertain. V was trimmed by 5 bases and J by 2 bases, leaving 16 bases between them. Germline V CDR1 and CDR2: SGHVS, FNYEAQ. The CDR3 sequence is 15 residues long. The CDR3 loop reads CASSPPDGPTYEQYF. CDR3 bases: TGTGCCAGCAGCCCTCCGGATGGGCCCACCTACGAGCAGTACTTC. The variable domain in full, completed from reference TRBV7-6 and TRBJ2-7, reads GAGVSQSPRYKVTKRGQDVALRCDPISGHVSLYWYRQALGQGPEFLTYFNYEAQQDKSGLPNDRFSAERPEGSISTLTIQRTEQRDSAMYRCASSPPDGPTYEQYFGPGTRLTVT.

This clonotype was observed a few times. The chain links TRBV6-5 to TRBJ2-7, with D unclear. V was shortened by 0 bases and J by 3 bases, with 12 bases between the two germline ends. This CDR3 is 15 amino acids long. CDR1 and CDR2 from the germline V gene are MNHEY and SVGAGI. The CDR3 DNA reads TGTGCCAGCAGTTACTCCGGCCTTAAAGGCTACGAGCAGTACTTC. Its protein product is CASSYSGLKGYEQYF.

The chain employs TRBV30 and TRBJ1-5; no clear D. This CDR3 is 13 amino acids long. Looked up from germline, CDR1 is GTSNPN and CDR2 is SVGIG (reference sequence). V lost 2 bases and J lost 6, with 11 bases in between. Here the CDR3 DNA reads TGTGCCTGGAGTCCCGAGAGGACTCAGCCCCAGCATTTT. Translation: CAWSPERTQPQHF.

The CDR3 bases are TGTGCCAGCAGTTTCGGGAGGAGAGGATACGAGCAGTACTTC. Translation: CASSFGRRGYEQYF. This sequence joins TRBV12-3 or TRBV12-4 and TRBJ2-7, with 7 bases fitting TRBD2. J gave up 4 bases and V 3 bases, and 6 bases lay outside the gene matches. The CDR3 is 14 residues long.

This clonotype has only a few counts. The chain employs TRBV10-3 and TRBJ2-3, with D tentatively TRBD1 or TRBD2 (5 bases each). CDR1 ENHRY and CDR2 SYGVKD come from the germline V gene. The CDR3 is 13 residues long. Between the trimmed V and J ends, which lost 10 bases and 4 bases, there was a span of 15 bases. CDR3 in amino acids: CATAVGDADTQYF. Written as DNA, the CDR3 is TGTGCCACGGCGGTCGGGGACGCAGATACGCAGTATTTT.

This clonotype was counted a few times. This chain links TRBV28 with TRBJ2-7; TRBD2 matches 7 bases. V was clipped by 6 bases and J by 5 bases; unmatched bases: 13. The V gene's germline CDR1 is MDHEN and CDR2 SYDVKM. The CDR3 is made up of 15 amino acids. CDR3 DNA: TGTGCCAGCAGGTCGGGGGGAGGAGGGATCCACGAGCAGTACTTC. Residues: CASRSGGGGIHEQYF.

This chain joins TRBV6-1 and TRBJ2-3; no definite D call. The ends were cut back, 6 bases at V and 4 bases at J, with 14 bases in the middle. Germline-derived CDR1 and CDR2 are MNHNS and SASEGT. The CDR3 is made up of 14 amino acids. As DNA, the CDR3 is TGTGCCAGCAGGGAGATCTCAGGCGCAGATACGCAGTATTTT. This codes for CASREISGADTQYF.

The rearrangement uses TRBV28 and TRBJ1-1; D perhaps matches TRBD1 (5 bases). The CDR3 covers 15 residues. V shed 9 bases and J shed 6 bases, with 23 bases lying between them. The V gene's germline CDR1 is MDHEN and CDR2 SYDVKM. In nucleotides, the CDR3 is TGTGCCAGTCGCCCCCGCTGGGGGTTGGTCGCTGAAGCTTTCTTT. The encoded protein is CASRPRWGLVAEAFF.

CDR3 DNA sequence: TGTGCCAGCAGGTCCCGGGACAGGGTTAATTCACCCCTCCACTTT. Amino acids: CASRSRDRVNSPLHF. V usage is TRBV6-1 and J usage is TRBJ1-6, with 9 bases aligning to TRBD1. This CDR3 has 15 residues. Per the germline V gene, CDR1 is MNHNS and CDR2 is SASEGT. J was trimmed by 6 bases and V by 6 bases; bases with no gene match: 6.

The V call is TRBV18, the J call TRBJ1-6; 7 bases agree with TRBD1. Germline V lookup: CDR1 KGHSH, CDR2 LQKENI. The CDR3 contains 15 residues. V gave up 3 bases and J gave up 6 bases; unmatched junction bases: 5. CDR3 region: CASSPQGQFNSPLHF. The CDR3, as DNA: TGTGCCAGCTCACCCCAGGGACAGTTTAATTCACCCCTCCACTTT. The full variable domain, its missing parts supplied by reference TRBV18 and TRBJ1-6, is NAGVMQNPRHLVRRRGQEARLRCSPMKGHSHVYWYRQLPEEGLKFMVYLQKENIIDESGMPKERFSAEFPKEGPSILRIQQVVRGDSAAYFCASSPQGQFNSPLHFGNGTRLTVT.